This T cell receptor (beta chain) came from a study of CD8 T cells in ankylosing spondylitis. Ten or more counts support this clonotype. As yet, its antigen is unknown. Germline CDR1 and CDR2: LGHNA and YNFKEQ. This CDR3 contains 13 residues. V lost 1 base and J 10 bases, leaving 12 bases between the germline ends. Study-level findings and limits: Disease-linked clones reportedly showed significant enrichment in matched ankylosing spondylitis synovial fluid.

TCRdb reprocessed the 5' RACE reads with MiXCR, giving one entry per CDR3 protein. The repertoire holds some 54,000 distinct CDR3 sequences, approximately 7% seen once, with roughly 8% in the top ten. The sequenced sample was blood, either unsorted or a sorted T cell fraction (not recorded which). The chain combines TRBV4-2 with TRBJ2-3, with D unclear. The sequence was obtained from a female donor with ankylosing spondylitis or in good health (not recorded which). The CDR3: CASSQVGYGSQYF. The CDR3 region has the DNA TGTGCCAGCAGCCAAGTCGGGTATGGATCGCAGTATTTT.